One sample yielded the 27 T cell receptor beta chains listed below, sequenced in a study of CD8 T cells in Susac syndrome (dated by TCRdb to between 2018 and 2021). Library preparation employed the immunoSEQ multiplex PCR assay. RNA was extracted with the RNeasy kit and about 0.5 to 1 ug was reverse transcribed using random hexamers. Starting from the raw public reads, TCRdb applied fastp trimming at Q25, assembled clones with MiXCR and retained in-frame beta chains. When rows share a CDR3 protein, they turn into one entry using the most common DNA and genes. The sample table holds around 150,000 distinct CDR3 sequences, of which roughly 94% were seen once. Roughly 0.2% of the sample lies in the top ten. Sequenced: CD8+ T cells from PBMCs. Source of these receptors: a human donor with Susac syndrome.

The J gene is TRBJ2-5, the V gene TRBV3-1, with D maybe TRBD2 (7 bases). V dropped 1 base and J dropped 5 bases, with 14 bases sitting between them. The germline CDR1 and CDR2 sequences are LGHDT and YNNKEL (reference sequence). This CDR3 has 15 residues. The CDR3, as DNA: TGTGCCAGCAGCCAAGGAGGGGGGGGTCTTGAGACCCAGTACTTC. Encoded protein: CASSQGGGGLETQYF.

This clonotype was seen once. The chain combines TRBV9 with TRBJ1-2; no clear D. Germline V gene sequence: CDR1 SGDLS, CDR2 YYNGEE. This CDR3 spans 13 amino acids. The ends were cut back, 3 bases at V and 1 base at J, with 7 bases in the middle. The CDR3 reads CASSGRVNYGYTF. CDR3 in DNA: TGTGCCAGCAGCGGACGGGTTAACTATGGCTACACCTTC.

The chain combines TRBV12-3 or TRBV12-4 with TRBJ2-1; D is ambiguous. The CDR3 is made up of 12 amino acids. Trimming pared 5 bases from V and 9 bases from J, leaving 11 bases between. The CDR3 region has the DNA TGTGCCAGCAGTACCCCTCCGCGTGAGCAGTTCTTC. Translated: CASSTPPREQFF.

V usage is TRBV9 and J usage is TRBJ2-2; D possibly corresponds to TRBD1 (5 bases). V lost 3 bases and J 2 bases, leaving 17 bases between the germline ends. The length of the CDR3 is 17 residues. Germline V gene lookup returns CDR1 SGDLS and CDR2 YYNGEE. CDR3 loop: CASSELQGATNTGELFF. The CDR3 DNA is TGTGCCAGCAGCGAACTACAAGGGGCCACCAACACCGGGGAGCTGTTTTTT. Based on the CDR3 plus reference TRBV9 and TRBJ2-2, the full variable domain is DSGVTQTPKHLITATGQRVTLRCSPRSGDLSVYWYQQSLDQGLQFLIQYYNGEERAKGNILERFSAQQFPDLHSELNLSSLELGDSALYFCASSELQGATNTGELFFGEGSRLTVL.

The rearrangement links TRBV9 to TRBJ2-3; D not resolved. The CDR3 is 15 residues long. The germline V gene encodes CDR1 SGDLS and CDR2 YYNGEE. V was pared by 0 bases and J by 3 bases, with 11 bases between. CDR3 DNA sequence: TGTGCCAGCAGCGTAGGCGGCGCGAGAACAGATACGCAGTATTTT. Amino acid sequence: CASSVGGARTDTQYF. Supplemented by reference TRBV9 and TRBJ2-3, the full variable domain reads DSGVTQTPKHLITATGQRVTLRCSPRSGDLSVYWYQQSLDQGLQFLIQYYNGEERAKGNILERFSAQQFPDLHSELNLSSLELGDSALYFCASSVGGARTDTQYFGPGTRLTVL.

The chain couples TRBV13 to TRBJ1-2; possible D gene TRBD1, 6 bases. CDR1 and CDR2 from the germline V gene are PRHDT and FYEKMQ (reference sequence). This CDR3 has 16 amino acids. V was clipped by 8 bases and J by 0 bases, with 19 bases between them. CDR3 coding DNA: TGTGCCAGCGCGCAGGGGAGGTTTACACCTAACTATGGCTACACCTTC. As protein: CASAQGRFTPNYGYTF.

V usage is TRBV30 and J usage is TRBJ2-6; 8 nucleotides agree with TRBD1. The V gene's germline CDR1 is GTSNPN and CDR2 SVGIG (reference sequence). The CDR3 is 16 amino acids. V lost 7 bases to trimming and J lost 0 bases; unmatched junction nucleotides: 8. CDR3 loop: CALGTGIRSGANVLTF. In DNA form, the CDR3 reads TGTGCCTTGGGGACAGGTATCCGCTCTGGGGCCAACGTCCTGACTTTC. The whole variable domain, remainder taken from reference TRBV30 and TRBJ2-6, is SQTIHQWPATLVQPVGSPLSLECTVEGTSNPNLYWYRQAAGRGLQLLFYSVGIGQISSEVPQNLSASRPQDRQFILSSKKLLLSDSGFYLCALGTGIRSGANVLTFGAGSRLTVL.

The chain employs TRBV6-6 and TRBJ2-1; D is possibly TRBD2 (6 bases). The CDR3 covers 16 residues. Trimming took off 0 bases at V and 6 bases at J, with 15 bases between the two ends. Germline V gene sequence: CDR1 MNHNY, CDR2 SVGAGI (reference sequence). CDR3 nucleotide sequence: TGTGCCAGCAGTTACTCAACAACTAGCACTATCAATGAGCAGTTCTTC. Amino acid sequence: CASSYSTTSTINEQFF.

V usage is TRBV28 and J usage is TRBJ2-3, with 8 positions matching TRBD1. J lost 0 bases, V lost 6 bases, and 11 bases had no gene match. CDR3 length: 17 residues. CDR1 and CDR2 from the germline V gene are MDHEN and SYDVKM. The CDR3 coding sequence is TGTGCCAGCAGGGTCCCGGGACAGGTTCTAAGCACAGATACGCAGTATTTT. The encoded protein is CASRVPGQVLSTDTQYF.

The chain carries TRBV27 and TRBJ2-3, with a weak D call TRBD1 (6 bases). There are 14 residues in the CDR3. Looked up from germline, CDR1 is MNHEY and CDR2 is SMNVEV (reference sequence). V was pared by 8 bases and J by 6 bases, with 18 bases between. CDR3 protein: CASANQGSTDTQYF. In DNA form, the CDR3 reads TGTGCCAGCGCTAACCAGGGGAGTACCGATACGCAGTATTTT.

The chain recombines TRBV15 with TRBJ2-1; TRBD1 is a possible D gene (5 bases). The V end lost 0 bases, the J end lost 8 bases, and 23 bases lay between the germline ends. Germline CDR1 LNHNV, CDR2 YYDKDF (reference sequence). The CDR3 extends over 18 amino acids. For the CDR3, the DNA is TGTGCCACCAGCAGAGATAAGACAGCCGCCCTAAGTAACGATGAGCAGTTCTTC. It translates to CATSRDKTAALSNDEQFF.

This CDR3 reads CATSDVGLGIKGFNEQFF. The CDR3 nucleotides are TGTGCCACCAGTGACGTGGGGCTTGGGATTAAGGGTTTCAATGAGCAGTTCTTC. The chain links TRBV24-1 to TRBJ2-1; D may be TRBD1 (5 bases). The CDR3 runs to 18 residues. Germline V gene lookup returns CDR1 KGHDR and CDR2 SFDVKD. V was shortened by 4 bases and J by 6 bases, with 24 bases between the two germline ends.

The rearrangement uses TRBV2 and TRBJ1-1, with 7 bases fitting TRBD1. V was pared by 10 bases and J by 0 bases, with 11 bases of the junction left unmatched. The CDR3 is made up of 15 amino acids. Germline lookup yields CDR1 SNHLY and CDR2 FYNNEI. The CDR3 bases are TGTGCCACAAGGACAGGAATGTATATGAACACTGAAGCTTTCTTT. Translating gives CATRTGMYMNTEAFF.

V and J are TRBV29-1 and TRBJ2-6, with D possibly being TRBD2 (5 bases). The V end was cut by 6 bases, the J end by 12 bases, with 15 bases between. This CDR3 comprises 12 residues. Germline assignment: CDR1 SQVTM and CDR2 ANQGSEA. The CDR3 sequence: CSVEEGSRVLTF. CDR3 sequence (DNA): TGCAGCGTGGAGGAAGGGTCCCGCGTCCTGACTTTC.

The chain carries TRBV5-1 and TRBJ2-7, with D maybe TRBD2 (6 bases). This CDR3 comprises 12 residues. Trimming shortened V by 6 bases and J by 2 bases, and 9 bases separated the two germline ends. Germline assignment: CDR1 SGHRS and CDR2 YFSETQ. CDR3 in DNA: TGCGCCAGCAAACGGGAGACCTACGAGCAGTACTTC. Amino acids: CASKRETYEQYF.

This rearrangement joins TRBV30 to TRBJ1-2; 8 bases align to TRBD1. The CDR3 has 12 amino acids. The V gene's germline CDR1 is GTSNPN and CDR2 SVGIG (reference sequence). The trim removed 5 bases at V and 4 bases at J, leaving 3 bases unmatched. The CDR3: CAWQGTGYGYTF. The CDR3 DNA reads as TGTGCCTGGCAGGGGACAGGCTATGGCTACACCTTC.

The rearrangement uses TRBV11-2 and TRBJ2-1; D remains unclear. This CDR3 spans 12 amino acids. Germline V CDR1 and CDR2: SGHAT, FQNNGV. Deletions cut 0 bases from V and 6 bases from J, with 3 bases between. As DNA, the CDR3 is TGTGCCAGCAGCTTAGAGATCAATGAGCAGTTCTTC. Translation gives CASSLEINEQFF.

CDR3 DNA: TGTGCCAGCAGCGTAGAAGGCGGTAGCACAGATACGCAGTATTTT. It translates to CASSVEGGSTDTQYF. The chain employs TRBV9 and TRBJ2-3, with no clear D. In germline, CDR1 is SGDLS, CDR2 YYNGEE. The CDR3 covers 15 residues. Trimming removed 0 bases from V and 0 bases from J, with 8 bases in between.

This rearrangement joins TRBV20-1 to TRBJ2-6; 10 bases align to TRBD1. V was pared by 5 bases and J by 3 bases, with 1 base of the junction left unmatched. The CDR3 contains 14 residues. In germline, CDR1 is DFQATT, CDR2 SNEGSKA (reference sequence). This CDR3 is CSAGQGGGANVLTF. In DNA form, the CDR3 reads TGCAGTGCTGGACAGGGGGGTGGGGCCAACGTCCTGACTTTC.

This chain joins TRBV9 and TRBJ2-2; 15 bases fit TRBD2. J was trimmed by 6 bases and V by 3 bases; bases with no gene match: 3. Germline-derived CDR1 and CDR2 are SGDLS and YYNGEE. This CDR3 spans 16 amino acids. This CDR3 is CASSGGLAGGAGELFF. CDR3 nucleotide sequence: TGTGCCAGCAGCGGGGGACTAGCGGGAGGCGCCGGGGAGCTGTTTTTT.

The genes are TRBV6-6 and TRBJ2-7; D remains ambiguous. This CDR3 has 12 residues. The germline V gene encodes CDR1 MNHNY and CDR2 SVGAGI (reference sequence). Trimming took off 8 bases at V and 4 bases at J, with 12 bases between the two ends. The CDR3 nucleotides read TGTGCCAGCCGGAGCAGTCAGTACGAGCAGTACTTC. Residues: CASRSSQYEQYF.

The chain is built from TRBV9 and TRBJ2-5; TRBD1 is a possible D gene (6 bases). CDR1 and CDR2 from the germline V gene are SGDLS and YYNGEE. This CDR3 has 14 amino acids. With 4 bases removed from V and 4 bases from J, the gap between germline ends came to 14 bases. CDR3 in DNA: TGTGCCAGCAGCCCTGAAGGGGGTTCAGAGACCCAGTACTTC. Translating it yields CASSPEGGSETQYF.

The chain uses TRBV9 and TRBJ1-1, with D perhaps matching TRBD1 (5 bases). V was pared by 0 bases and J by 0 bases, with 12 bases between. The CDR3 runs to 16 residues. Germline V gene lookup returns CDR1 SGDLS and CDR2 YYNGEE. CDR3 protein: CASSVGGTYLNTEAFF. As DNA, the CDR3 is TGTGCCAGCAGCGTAGGGGGCACTTACCTGAACACTGAAGCTTTCTTT.

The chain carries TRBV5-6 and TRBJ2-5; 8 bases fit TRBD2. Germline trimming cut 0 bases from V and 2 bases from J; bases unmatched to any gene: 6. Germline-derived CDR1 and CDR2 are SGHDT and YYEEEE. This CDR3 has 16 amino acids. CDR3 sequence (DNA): TGTGCCAGCAGCTTGGACCGGGGGGGCTGGCAAGAGACCCAGTACTTC. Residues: CASSLDRGGWQETQYF.

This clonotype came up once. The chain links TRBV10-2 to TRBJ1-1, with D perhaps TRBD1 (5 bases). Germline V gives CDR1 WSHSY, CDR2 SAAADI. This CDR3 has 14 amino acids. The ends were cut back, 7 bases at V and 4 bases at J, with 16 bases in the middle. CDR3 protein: CASTSGATGTEAFF. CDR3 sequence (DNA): TGCGCCAGCACCTCCGGGGCGACGGGCACTGAAGCTTTCTTT.

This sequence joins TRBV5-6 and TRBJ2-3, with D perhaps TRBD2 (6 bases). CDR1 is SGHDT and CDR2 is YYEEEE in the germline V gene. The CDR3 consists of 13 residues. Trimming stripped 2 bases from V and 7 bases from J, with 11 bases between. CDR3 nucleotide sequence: TGTGCCAGCAGCTTCGGGACTTCACATACGCAGTATTTT. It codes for CASSFGTSHTQYF.

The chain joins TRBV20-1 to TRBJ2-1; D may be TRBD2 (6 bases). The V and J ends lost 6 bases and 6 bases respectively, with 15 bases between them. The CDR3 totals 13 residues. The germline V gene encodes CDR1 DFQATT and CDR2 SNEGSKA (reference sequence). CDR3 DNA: TGCAGTGCGGGACCCACTAGCTTCAATGAGCAGTTCTTC. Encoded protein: CSAGPTSFNEQFF.